This T cell receptor beta chain appears in the sequencing data of a study of blood T cell repertoires in COVID-19. On the study more broadly: Acute and convalescent COVID-19 specimens originated in the United States, Italy and Spain.

The CDR3 length is 18 residues. Trimming cost V 4 bases and J 1 base; bases outside gene matches: 9. Germline-derived CDR1 and CDR2 are KGHDR and SFDVKD. Data came from immunoSEQ multiplex PCR; TCRdb stores just in-frame clones and leaves some out. The sample records about 190,000 clones, 82% being singletons. In this sample, this clone turned up a few times. The clonotype was recovered from a woman aged 60-75 years with acute COVID-19. The material sequenced was PBMCs or T cells enriched from blood (not recorded which). V and J are TRBV24-1 and TRBJ2-2; TRBD2 aligns across 9 bases. CDR3 nucleotide sequence: TGTGCCACCAGTGAGCCTCATGGTAGCGGGAGGAACACCGGGGAGCTGTTTTTT. Encoded protein: CATSEPHGSGRNTGELFF.